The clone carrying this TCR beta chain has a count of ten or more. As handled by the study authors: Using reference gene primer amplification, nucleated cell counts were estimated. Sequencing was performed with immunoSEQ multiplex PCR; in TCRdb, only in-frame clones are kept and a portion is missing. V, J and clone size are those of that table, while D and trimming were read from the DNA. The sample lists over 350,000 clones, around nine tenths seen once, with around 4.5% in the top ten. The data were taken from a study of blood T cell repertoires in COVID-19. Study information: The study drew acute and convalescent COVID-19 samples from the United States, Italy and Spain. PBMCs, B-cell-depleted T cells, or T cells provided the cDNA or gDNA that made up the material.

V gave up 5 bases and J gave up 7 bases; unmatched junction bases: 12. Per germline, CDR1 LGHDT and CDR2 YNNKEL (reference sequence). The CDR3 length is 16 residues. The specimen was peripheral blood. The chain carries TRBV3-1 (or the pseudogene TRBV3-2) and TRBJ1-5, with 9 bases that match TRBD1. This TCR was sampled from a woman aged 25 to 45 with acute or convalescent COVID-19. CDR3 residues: CASSEGTGRVGQPQHF. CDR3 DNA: TGTGCCAGCAGCGAAGGGACAGGGAGGGTCGGGCAGCCCCAGCATTTT.